Below, one T cell receptor (beta chain) is given with its context. Its antigen is not identified. This CDR3 region has 16 residues. Germline CDR1 and CDR2: SGDLS and YYNGEE. With 0 bases removed from V and 4 bases from J, the gap between germline ends came to 15 bases. This record belongs to a study of shared clonotypes between healthy human individuals. Overall study findings and caveats: Compared with clonotypes that all four donors shared, non-shared clonotypes had lower generation probabilities. Although depth was large, rarefaction showed that sequencing of the sorted subsets was incomplete.

Only in-frame clones appear in the TCRdb table, and some are missing; sequencing was by immunoSEQ multiplex PCR. This table holds more than 2 million clones, approximately 96% found once. V gene TRBV9 combines with J gene TRBJ2-3, with D tentatively TRBD1 (6 bases). Sequencing input: naive CD4+ T cells sorted from blood. This sample's subset: CD45RA+ positively selected. This TCR was sampled from a man aged 18 to 29 in good health. The CDR3 nucleotides read TGTGCCAGCAGCGTAGAGGGGGTATCCGGGCCAGATACGCAGTATTTT. Residues: CASSVEGVSGPDTQYF.